This paragraph reports one T cell receptor beta chain. Antigen specificity is unknown. The junction shows a germline mismatch at one end, possibly a read error. Germline assignment: CDR1 MNHNS and CDR2 SASEGT. The CDR3 spans 14 residues. The data are from a study of shared clonotypes between healthy human individuals. Turning to the study itself: The donor pool was made up of two women and a few men aged 18 to 49. Study-level results: Estimated clonotype richness was generally higher in naive than memory subsets. Represented diversity (both genetic and exposure-history) was limited by the small number of donors.

At deep level, the assay was performed. Repertoires were generated with immunoSEQ multiplex PCR, while TCRdb's copy carries only in-frame clones and drops some. The sample has approximately 1,000,000 clones; about 72% are singletons. V is TRBV6-1 and J is TRBJ1-1; D is unresolved. The sequenced sample was memory CD4+ T cells from PBMCs. Subset here: CD45RA-negative fraction. This receptor was obtained from a man younger than 30 in good health. Some clones in this sample may be carry-over from other donors' samples. CDR3: CASREGLLGTEAFF. CDR3 bases: TGTGCCAGCAGGGAAGGGTTACTGGGCACTGAAGCTTTCTTT.